This TCR beta chain was obtained from a study of molecular identifiers for immune sequencing clone quantification. The CDR3 is 14 residues long. The J segment lost 9 bases and the V segment lost 3 bases, leaving 11 bases of the junction unmatched. Previously described methods and listed TCR primers produced bulk TCR libraries. TCRdb itself ran the PCR reads through MiXCR, one entry per CDR3 protein. The profile shows over 90,000 distinct CDR3 sequences, about 35% of them singletons. Sorting defined naive CD8 T cells as CD8+CD4-CCR7+CD45RA+. The sequenced material came from naive CD8+ T cells from blood, with Jurkat cell RNA spiked in. The subset here: FACS-sorted CD8+CD4-CCR7+CD45RA+ naive T cells. J is TRBJ2-7 and V is TRBV23-1; 7 positions match TRBD1. TRBV23-1 belongs to the ORF category, with a function that is uncertain. This receptor was obtained from a human donor in good health. Some libraries in this study had Jurkat cell RNA spiked in. CDR3 DNA sequence: TGCGCCAGCAGTCATCACAGGGGCCCCCGCGGGCAGTACTTC. Its translation: CASSHHRGPRGQYF.